This T cell receptor (beta chain) came from a study of blood T cell repertoires in COVID-19. The germline V gene has CDR1 MDHEN and CDR2 SYDVKM. V was clipped by 6 bases and J by 0 bases, with 22 bases between them. The length of the CDR3 is 18 residues. Produced via immunoSEQ multiplex PCR; TCRdb's table is partial and in-frame only. Of tens of thousands of clones in the sample, around 82% were seen once. The sequenced material came from peripheral blood. The chain recombines TRBV28 with TRBJ2-3; possible D gene TRBD2, 6 bases. The clonotype originates from a woman older than 75 with active or convalescent COVID-19. The CDR3 reads CASRQNLLLAASTDTQYF. The CDR3 DNA reads as TGTGCCAGCAGACAAAACCTACTGTTAGCGGCTAGCACAGATACGCAGTATTTT.